This TCR beta chain is from a study of T cells after yellow fever vaccination. Study context: CD3, CD45RA, CCR7 and CD95 sorting yielded EM, EMRA, CM and Tscm memory subsets. Notes on the study in general: Sorted memory subsets showed almost no vaccine-responding clonotypes on day 0. Post-booster repertoires contained most primary-vaccination clones again (roughly 96% CD4, around 89% CD8). A limited proportion of clonotypes was detected within both the CD4 and CD8 compartments.

TCRdb called the 5' RACE reads again in MiXCR, with one record for every CDR3 protein. The repertoire holds 11,000 to 15,000 distinct CDR3 sequences, with 7.3% as singletons. This clonotype appeared many times. The V and J ends lost 6 bases and 2 bases, in that order; junction bases with no gene match: 8. Germline V gives CDR1 DFQATT, CDR2 SNEGSKA (reference sequence). The CDR3 length is 14 residues. The receptor was derived from a man between 18 and 29 years old who received the YFV17D yellow fever vaccine. The genes are TRBV20-1 and TRBJ2-3, with 7 bases fitting TRBD2. This specimen consisted of PBMCs, either bulk or a sorted T-cell subset (CD4+, CD8+, memory, or dextramer-sorted; not recorded which), obtained on the day of the yellow fever booster vaccination. The CDR3 loop is CSASSGTYTDTQYF. CDR3 bases: TGCAGTGCCTCGAGCGGGACCTACACAGATACGCAGTATTTT.